A single sample gave rise to the 24 T cell receptor beta chains below, sequenced in a study of monozygotic twins with inflammatory bowel disease (dated by TCRdb to between 2017 and 2020). The library was made by 5' RACE. TCRdb names Illumina HiSeq 2500 as the instrument used. After TCRdb reprocessed the reads, each CDR3 protein sequence was kept as one row, without DNA. The table for this sample shows around 380,000 distinct CDR3 sequences. The ten largest clones capture approximately 2.3% of the sample. The sample was blood. Receptors were obtained from a human donor with ulcerative colitis or Crohn's disease, or a healthy co-twin of an affected twin (not recorded which).

CDR3 protein: CSALLSTDTQYF. This chain uses TRBV20-1 with TRBJ2-3. CDR3 length: 12 amino acids. Germline values: CDR1 DFQATT, CDR2 SNEGSKA (reference sequence).

The rearrangement joins TRBV3-1 to TRBJ1-3. Per germline, CDR1 LGHDT and CDR2 YNNKEL (reference sequence). This CDR3 comprises 13 residues. The CDR3: CASSQVAGNTIYF. Drawing the rest from reference TRBV3-1 and TRBJ1-3, the complete variable domain is DTAVSQTPKYLVTQMGNDKSIKCEQNLGHDTMYWYKQDSKKFLKIMFSYNNKELIINETVPNRFSPKSPDKAHLNLHINSLELGDSAVYFCASSQVAGNTIYFGEGSWLTVV.

The chain has TRBV28 and TRBJ2-1; TCRdb gives TRBD2 as the D gene, but with no DNA this cannot be confirmed. CDR1 and CDR2 (germline): MDHEN, SYDVKM. This CDR3 comprises 14 residues. The CDR3 sequence: CASSPTSYLNEQFF.

This chain connects TRBV5-5 to TRBJ1-3. CDR3 length: 17 residues. CDR1 is SGHKS, CDR2 YYEKEE, per germline (reference sequence). CDR3 protein: CASSSILRDLPGNTIYF. The full variable domain, rest sourced from reference TRBV5-5 and TRBJ1-3, is DAGVTQSPTHLIKTRGQQVTLRCSPISGHKSVSWYQQVLGQGPQFIFQYYEKEERGRGNFPDRFSARQFPNYSSELNVNALLLGDSALYLCASSSILRDLPGNTIYFGEGSWLTVV.

The chain joins TRBV19 to TRBJ2-2; TCRdb names TRBD1, which stays unverified in the absence of DNA. CDR3 length: 13 residues. Germline V lookup: CDR1 LNHDA, CDR2 SQIVND (reference sequence). The chain's CDR3 is CASRSRATGELFF.

The CDR3 is CANSFRDGHTGELFF. V gene TRBV11-2 combines with J gene TRBJ2-2. This CDR3 has 15 amino acids. Germline-derived CDR1 and CDR2 are SGHAT and FQNNGV.

V usage is TRBV20-1 and J usage is TRBJ2-1; TCRdb's D gene call, TRBD2, goes unchecked for lack of DNA. CDR1 DFQATT and CDR2 SNEGSKA come from the germline V gene (reference sequence). The CDR3 has 16 residues. This CDR3 reads CSARGHLRGSYNEQFF.

V usage is TRBV6-1 and J usage is TRBJ2-6; TCRdb's D call, TRBD1, is unchecked because there is no DNA. The CDR3 runs to 18 residues. CDR1 and CDR2 from the germline V gene are MNHNS and SASEGT. The CDR3 sequence: CASSEIRGRGSGANVLTF.

The chain links TRBV20-1 to TRBJ1-1. The CDR3 contains 14 residues. From germline, CDR1 is DFQATT and CDR2 SNEGSKA (reference sequence). This CDR3 reads CSAPKFRLDTEAFF.

The chain combines TRBV6-1 with TRBJ2-5; TCRdb designates TRBD1, a call that cannot be tested without DNA. CDR1 MNHNS and CDR2 SASEGT come from the germline V gene. There are 14 residues in the CDR3. The CDR3 loop reads CASSVTGCKETQYF.

This chain's CDR3 is CSASRVRYEQYF. J is TRBJ2-7 and V is TRBV20-1; TCRdb picks TRBD1, but there is no DNA to check that call. This CDR3 contains 12 residues. Germline values: CDR1 DFQATT, CDR2 SNEGSKA (reference sequence).

The CDR3 loop is CASSLMTSAPSTDTQYF. The chain links TRBV7-2 to TRBJ2-3. From germline, CDR1 is SGHTA and CDR2 FQGNSA. The CDR3 spans 17 residues.

The chain links TRBV7-2 to TRBJ1-4. Germline CDR1 and CDR2: SGHTA and FQGNSA. The CDR3 loop spans 14 amino acids. CDR3 in amino acids: CASSLANSGEKLFF.

V gene TRBV6-1 combines with J gene TRBJ2-2; TCRdb's D gene call, TRBD2, goes unchecked for lack of DNA. CDR1 is MNHNS, CDR2 SASEGT, per germline. This CDR3 is 17 amino acids long. The CDR3 sequence is CASTSGGGTSNTGELFF.

The chain employs TRBV9 and TRBJ1-2. The germline V gene has CDR1 SGDLS and CDR2 YYNGEE. The CDR3 is made up of 14 amino acids. CDR3 in amino acids: CASSVEGLSGGYTF.

This chain links TRBV5-1 with TRBJ1-2; TCRdb picks TRBD1, but there is no DNA to check that call. The length of the CDR3 is 14 residues. Germline V gene sequence: CDR1 SGHRS, CDR2 YFSETQ. The CDR3 is CASRPPSLNYGYTF.

The genes are TRBV4-1 and TRBJ2-7; TCRdb indicates TRBD1, and absent DNA this call remains unverified. This CDR3 spans 14 amino acids. Germline assignment: CDR1 MGHRA and CDR2 YSYEKL. This CDR3 reads CASSRTGVPYEQYF.

V gene TRBV20-1 combines with J gene TRBJ2-4; TCRdb returns TRBD2, unconfirmable since there is no DNA. Looked up from germline, CDR1 is DFQATT and CDR2 is SNEGSKA (reference sequence). The CDR3 contains 17 residues. The CDR3 loop is CSARRAGDSLAKNIQYF.

The J gene is TRBJ1-1, the V gene TRBV10-2; absent DNA, TCRdb's TRBD1 call cannot be checked. Per the germline V gene, CDR1 is WSHSY and CDR2 is SAAADI. CDR3 length equals 15 residues. The CDR3 spells CASSGGPGTGPGAFF.

The chain combines TRBV7-3 with TRBJ1-2; TCRdb's D gene call, TRBD1, goes unchecked for lack of DNA. The CDR3 loop spans 15 amino acids. Germline loops: CDR1 SGHTA, CDR2 FQGTGA. The CDR3 sequence is CASSSPLTEFYGYTF.

The genes are TRBV10-3 and TRBJ2-7; TCRdb gives TRBD1 as the D gene, but with no DNA this cannot be confirmed. Per the germline V gene, CDR1 is ENHRY and CDR2 is SYGVKD. The CDR3 contains 14 residues. The CDR3 region is CAIAGTGRIYEQYF.

The chain joins TRBV4-3 to TRBJ1-3; there is no DNA to check the TCRdb D call of TRBD1. Germline CDR1 is LGHNA and CDR2 is YSLEER. This CDR3 region has 17 residues. This CDR3 reads CASSQDMQGNFGNTIYF.

The rearrangement joins TRBV4-1 to TRBJ2-5; TCRdb selects TRBD1, and the lack of DNA leaves this call unchecked. The CDR3 sequence is 21 residues long. Germline V CDR1 and CDR2: MGHRA, YSYEKL. The CDR3 reads CASSQAVGYRQGGGFQETQYF.

The rearrangement joins TRBV5-6 to TRBJ2-5; TCRdb reports TRBD2, a call that lacks DNA to check it against. The germline V gene encodes CDR1 SGHDT and CDR2 YYEEEE. There are 16 residues in the CDR3. The CDR3: CASSGGLAGGQETQYF. The full variable domain, its missing parts supplied by reference TRBV5-6 and TRBJ2-5, is DAGVTQSPTHLIKTRGQQVTLRCSPKSGHDTVSWYQQALGQGPQFIFQYYEEEERQRGNFPDRFSGHQFPNYSSELNVNALLLGDSALYLCASSGGLAGGQETQYFGPGTRLLVL.